The 26 T cell receptor beta chains below all came from one sample that was sequenced in a study of T cell clonotyping in hematopoietic cell transplantation. The data were produced by immunoSEQ multiplex PCR, yet TCRdb's version contains in-frame clones alone and is incomplete. The sample lists about 44,000 clones, around 94% occurring once. The sequenced sample was peripheral blood mononuclear cells. The receptors were gathered from a woman aged 45-65 years in good health. Some clones in this sample may be carry-over from other donors' samples.

The DNA of the CDR3 is TGTGCCAGCAGTCAGGACAGGGGGGGGTCCTACGAGCAGTACTTC. Amino acids: CASSQDRGGSYEQYF. The chain couples TRBV6-5 to TRBJ2-7, with 10 bases identical to TRBD1. CDR1 MNHEY and CDR2 SVGAGI come from the germline V gene. The CDR3 spans 15 residues. Unmatched junction bases numbered 5, after V lost 5 bases and J lost 1 base.

This chain connects TRBV19 to TRBJ1-1; perhaps TRBD1 as D (6 bases). With 7 bases removed from V and 2 bases from J, the gap between germline ends came to 11 bases. The V gene's germline CDR1 is LNHDA and CDR2 SQIVND (reference sequence). The CDR3 extends over 13 amino acids. CDR3 protein: CASTLTGNTEAFF. Here the CDR3 DNA reads TGTGCCAGTACCCTGACAGGCAACACTGAAGCTTTCTTT. Filled out from reference TRBV19 and TRBJ1-1, the complete variable domain reads DGGITQSPKYLFRKEGQNVTLSCEQNLNHDAMYWYRQDPGQGLRLIYYSQIVNDFQKGDIAEGYSVSREKKESFPLTVTSAQKNPTAFYLCASTLTGNTEAFFGQGTRLTVV.

About this clone itself: Additional DNA sequences in this sample encode the identical CDR3. CDR3 protein: CASSVGAGAYNEQFF. The CDR3 DNA reads as TGTGCCAGCAGCGTAGGAGCGGGGGCCTACAATGAGCAGTTCTTC. This chain joins TRBV9 and TRBJ2-1, with 8 bases lining up with TRBD2. The CDR3 consists of 15 residues. After removal of 0 bases from V and 2 bases from J, the junction contained 1 base not matched to a gene. Per the germline V gene, CDR1 is SGDLS and CDR2 is YYNGEE.

The count of this clone is one. The chain combines TRBV28 with TRBJ1-2; D is unclear. V was pared by 4 bases and J by 4 bases, with 13 bases between. Germline loops: CDR1 MDHEN, CDR2 SYDVKM. The CDR3 sequence is 14 residues long. CDR3 in DNA: TGTGCCAGCAGTTCATACCGGGAGCCCTATGGCTACACCTTC. Protein sequence: CASSSYREPYGYTF.

The genes are TRBV29-1 and TRBJ2-3, with D unclear. Trimming cost V 4 bases and J 6 bases, with 5 bases left between them. There are 10 residues in the CDR3. Germline CDR1 is SQVTM and CDR2 is ANQGSEA. CDR3: CSVAIDTQYF. CDR3 nucleotides: TGCAGCGTTGCGATTGATACGCAGTATTTT.

The gene calls are TRBV11-3 and TRBJ1-1, with a possible D match to TRBD1 (5 bases). Trimming left V 3 bases short and J 5 bases short, with 22 bases between. In germline, CDR1 is SGHNT, CDR2 YENEEA. The CDR3 runs to 17 residues. CDR3 amino acids: CASSFTSGYGLRTEAFF. CDR3 coding DNA: TGTGCCAGCAGCTTTACCTCAGGGTATGGGCTTCGGACTGAAGCTTTCTTT. Complete variable domain (other parts from reference TRBV11-3 and TRBJ1-1): EAGVVQSPRYKIIEKKQPVAFWCNPISGHNTLYWYLQNLGQGPELLIRYENEEAVDDSQLPKDRFSAERLKGVDSTLKIQPAELGDSAVYLCASSFTSGYGLRTEAFFGQGTRLTVV.

The J gene is TRBJ2-3, the V gene TRBV7-2; D perhaps matches TRBD2 (6 bases). CDR3 size: 12 residues. Germline loops: CDR1 SGHTA, CDR2 FQGNSA. Between the trimmed V and J ends, which lost 1 base and 9 bases, there was a span of 8 bases. CDR3 DNA sequence: TGTGCCAGCAGCTTAGTAGCGGACACGCAGTATTTT. Encoded protein: CASSLVADTQYF.

The genes are TRBV6-5 and TRBJ1-2; no definite D call. This CDR3 has 14 residues. Trimming pared 7 bases from V and 4 bases from J, leaving 16 bases between. Germline assignment: CDR1 MNHEY and CDR2 SVGAGI. The CDR3 is CASTSGTYAYGYTF. The CDR3 DNA reads as TGTGCCAGCACCTCAGGAACTTATGCCTATGGCTACACCTTC.

The chain uses TRBV7-9 and TRBJ1-1, with D perhaps matching TRBD1 (6 bases). The CDR3 has 16 residues. Per germline, CDR1 SEHNR and CDR2 FQNEAQ (reference sequence). V was cut by 4 bases and J by 4 bases, with 19 bases left in between. The CDR3 reads CASSSRTAEESTEAFF. CDR3 DNA sequence: TGTGCCAGCAGCTCAAGGACAGCGGAGGAGTCCACTGAAGCTTTCTTT.

The V and J genes are TRBV19 and TRBJ2-7; D is ambiguous. The CDR3 runs 14 residues. V was clipped by 5 bases and J by 2 bases, with 13 bases between them. Germline V gene sequence: CDR1 LNHDA, CDR2 SQIVND (reference sequence). The CDR3 region is CASSASDGAYEQYF. The CDR3 bases are TGTGCCAGTAGTGCCTCCGACGGAGCCTACGAGCAGTACTTC. The whole variable domain, remainder taken from reference TRBV19 and TRBJ2-7, is DGGITQSPKYLFRKEGQNVTLSCEQNLNHDAMYWYRQDPGQGLRLIYYSQIVNDFQKGDIAEGYSVSREKKESFPLTVTSAQKNPTAFYLCASSASDGAYEQYFGPGTRLTVT.

The chain recombines TRBV29-1 with TRBJ2-7; D is uncertain. Deletions cut 4 bases from V and 2 bases from J, with 9 bases between. The CDR3 extends over 12 amino acids. Germline V gene lookup returns CDR1 SQVTM and CDR2 ANQGSEA. DNA for the CDR3: TGCAGCGTTGTTGAACAAACCTACGAGCAGTACTTC. The encoded protein is CSVVEQTYEQYF.

The gene calls are TRBV5-4 and TRBJ2-6; 8 bases match TRBD2. Unmatched junction bases numbered 8, after V lost 0 bases and J lost 0 bases. The V gene's germline CDR1 is SGHNT and CDR2 YYREEE (reference sequence). CDR3 length equals 19 residues. CDR3 region: CASSLGPGGPNSGANVLTF. CDR3 DNA sequence: TGTGCCAGCAGCTTGGGGCCGGGGGGGCCCAACTCTGGGGCCAACGTCCTGACTTTC.

The CDR3: CASSGTAGEQNTGELFF. For the CDR3, the DNA is TGTGCCAGCAGTGGTACAGCGGGGGAGCAGAACACCGGGGAGCTGTTTTTT. The gene calls are TRBV6-4 and TRBJ2-2, with 8 bases identical to TRBD2. Germline CDR1 reads MRHNA; CDR2 reads SNTAGT. This CDR3 region has 17 residues. The ends lost 4 bases at V and 1 base at J; junction bases unmatched: 8.

The chain employs TRBV5-1 and TRBJ1-2; 7 bases match TRBD1. The CDR3 has 13 amino acids. V shed 6 bases and J 4 bases; nucleotides not matched to a gene: 6. Germline loops: CDR1 SGHRS, CDR2 YFSETQ. The CDR3 spells CASTRDSLYGYTF. DNA of the CDR3: TGCGCCAGCACCCGGGACAGTCTCTATGGCTACACCTTC. Drawing the rest from reference TRBV5-1 and TRBJ1-2, the complete variable domain is KAGVTQTPRYLIKTRGQQVTLSCSPISGHRSVSWYQQTPGQGLQFLFEYFSETQRNKGNFPGRFSGRQFSNSRSEMNVSTLELGDSALYLCASTRDSLYGYTFGSGTRLTVV.

V gene TRBV11-2 combines with J gene TRBJ1-1; no reliable D call. This CDR3 region has 12 residues. Germline CDR1 reads SGHAT; CDR2 reads FQNNGV. V was pared by 2 bases and J by 5 bases, with 6 bases between. The CDR3 is CASSLRSTEAFF. CDR3 DNA: TGTGCCAGCAGCTTACGATCGACTGAAGCTTTCTTT.

This chain uses TRBV6-5 with TRBJ1-2; maybe TRBD1 (5 bases). Germline values: CDR1 MNHEY, CDR2 SVGAGI. CDR3 size: 13 residues. V dropped 3 bases and J dropped 4 bases, with 9 bases sitting between them. CDR3 residues: CASSYQGPYGYTF. The CDR3 DNA follows: TGTGCCAGCAGTTATCAGGGACCCTATGGCTACACCTTC.

In this sample, this clone turned up once. The rearrangement links TRBV7-9 to TRBJ1-2; maybe TRBD1 (6 bases). V lost 5 bases, J lost 8 bases, and 24 bases lay in between. The germline V gene has CDR1 SEHNR and CDR2 FQNEAQ (reference sequence). This CDR3 comprises 16 residues. The CDR3 DNA sequence: TGTGCCAGCAGCCCAAGTCTACAGGGAGACTTAGGCGGCTACACCTTC. It encodes CASSPSLQGDLGGYTF.

The chain combines TRBV7-2 with TRBJ2-3; D is undetermined. Trimming took off 7 bases at V and 6 bases at J, with 17 bases between the two ends. Germline CDR1 and CDR2: SGHTA and FQGNSA. The CDR3 totals 14 residues. CDR3: CASIVGVGMDTQYF. The CDR3 bases are TGTGCCAGCATCGTGGGCGTTGGGATGGATACGCAGTATTTT.

The chain couples TRBV12-5 to TRBJ1-2; 8 nucleotides align to TRBD1. This CDR3 is built from 11 residues. The J segment lost 14 bases and the V segment lost 6 bases, leaving 8 bases of the junction unmatched. Germline lookup yields CDR1 LGHNT and CDR2 FRNRAP. The CDR3 spells CASGRDRHQTF. The CDR3 coding sequence is TGTGCTAGTGGCCGGGACAGGCACCAAACCTTC.

V and J are TRBV30 and TRBJ1-6; D is unclear. CDR3 size: 14 residues. From germline, CDR1 is GTSNPN and CDR2 SVGIG (reference sequence). V gave up 3 bases and J gave up 0 bases, with 6 bases separating them. In DNA, the CDR3 is TGTGCCTGGAGATCAACCTCCTATAATTCACCCCTCCACTTT. It translates to CAWRSTSYNSPLHF. The full variable domain, with the rest looked up from reference TRBV30 and TRBJ1-6, is SQTIHQWPATLVQPVGSPLSLECTVEGTSNPNLYWYRQAAGRGLQLLFYSVGIGQISSEVPQNLSASRPQDRQFILSSKKLLLSDSGFYLCAWRSTSYNSPLHFGNGTRLTVT.

In its sample, this clone was seen once. This chain joins TRBV2 and TRBJ2-7; TRBD1 matches 7 bases. The CDR3 is 12 residues long. The V gene's germline CDR1 is SNHLY and CDR2 FYNNEI. Trimming at V came to 7 bases and at J to 6 bases, leaving 6 bases not matched to a gene. The CDR3, as DNA: TGTGCCAGCAAACCGACAGGGCTCGAGCAGTACTTC. Protein product: CASKPTGLEQYF.

V is TRBV15 and J is TRBJ2-7; 8 nucleotides line up with TRBD2. From germline, CDR1 is LNHNV and CDR2 YYDKDF (reference sequence). Losses at the gene ends were 2 bases for V and 6 bases for J; bases not matched to a gene: 12. CDR3 length: 16 residues. Here the CDR3 DNA reads TGTGCCACCAGCAGAAGACCGGGACTAGGGAAACTCGAGCAGTACTTC. Its protein product is CATSRRPGLGKLEQYF.

V and J are TRBV7-2 and TRBJ1-6; 9 nucleotides agree with TRBD1. Germline CDR1 is SGHTA and CDR2 is FQGNSA. Unmatched junction bases numbered 8, after V lost 2 bases and J lost 9 bases. The CDR3 is made up of 16 amino acids. Here the CDR3 reads CASSLFGTGNGSPLHF. The CDR3 bases are TGTGCCAGCAGCTTATTCGGGACAGGGAATGGTTCACCCCTCCACTTT.

The rearrangement links TRBV5-1 to TRBJ2-3, with a possible D match to TRBD2 (5 bases). The germline CDR1 and CDR2 sequences are SGHRS and YFSETQ. The CDR3 totals 14 residues. Trimming removed 4 bases from V and 4 bases from J, with 13 bases in between. Here the CDR3 reads CASSPIGLADTQYF. CDR3 sequence (DNA): TGCGCCAGCAGCCCCATAGGACTGGCAGATACGCAGTATTTT.

This rearrangement joins TRBV6-5 to TRBJ2-7; 10 bases are shared with TRBD1. The CDR3 spans 16 residues. In germline, CDR1 is MNHEY, CDR2 SVGAGI. Trimming took 3 bases from V and 4 from J; bases not matched to a gene: 9. CDR3 DNA sequence: TGTGCCAGCAGTTATTCCCCCCGGGACAGGGGTTACGAGCAGTACTTC. It encodes CASSYSPRDRGYEQYF.

The chain links TRBV11-2 to TRBJ2-5, with 7 bases that match TRBD1. Germline V lookup: CDR1 SGHAT, CDR2 FQNNGV. Trimming took 5 bases from V and 3 from J; bases not matched to a gene: 12. The CDR3 loop spans 16 amino acids. In DNA form, the CDR3 reads TGTGCCAGCAGCGCCACACCAGGGGGACGAAAAGAGACCCAGTACTTC. Translated: CASSATPGGRKETQYF.